The 11 T cell receptor beta chains in this list originate from one sample, sequenced in a study of T cells after yellow fever vaccination. Each CDR3 protein is one row after TCRdb ran MiXCR on the 5' RACE reads. This table has 350,000 to 450,000 distinct CDR3 sequences, roughly 6.1% appearing once. Material: PBMCs, obtained 5 days after the yellow fever booster vaccination. The receptors shown here come from a man under 40 who received the YFV17D yellow fever vaccine.

This clonotype was seen more than once but under ten times. The CDR3 here is CASSPHKETQYF. The DNA of the CDR3 is TGTGCCAGCAGCCCCCATAAAGAGACCCAGTACTTC. The V and J genes are TRBV7-8 and TRBJ2-5; no reliable D call. Trimming shortened V by 5 bases and J by 3 bases, and 7 bases separated the two germline ends. Germline V CDR1 and CDR2: SGHVS, FQNEAQ. This CDR3 has 12 amino acids.

The sample holds many counts of this clonotype. The chain combines TRBV20-1 with TRBJ2-5; no clear D gene. This CDR3 contains 12 residues. CDR1 DFQATT and CDR2 SNEGSKA come from the germline V gene (reference sequence). V was trimmed by 0 bases and J by 2 bases, leaving 4 bases between them. CDR3 loop: CSARDGQETQYF. CDR3 coding DNA: TGCAGTGCTAGAGACGGACAAGAGACCCAGTACTTC.

The table lists this clonotype with a few counts. Its ends do not fully match the called genes, so a read error is possible. The rearrangement joins TRBV6-2 or TRBV6-3 to TRBJ2-2, with D perhaps matching TRBD1 or TRBD2 (6 bases each). The CDR3 covers 17 residues. From germline, CDR1 is MNHEY and CDR2 SVGEGT. The CDR3 DNA reads TGTGCCAGCAGTTACTTTGTGGGGCGGGACAACAACGGGGAGCTGTTTTTT. Protein: CASSYFVGRDNNGELFF.

This clonotype showed up many times. The chain joins TRBV10-3 to TRBJ2-6; D remains unclear. The V end lost 5 bases, the J end lost 2 bases, and 10 bases lay between the germline ends. Per the germline V gene, CDR1 is ENHRY and CDR2 is SYGVKD. The CDR3 length is 15 residues. CDR3: CAISPASAGANVLTF. The CDR3 DNA reads TGTGCCATCAGTCCTGCGAGCGCTGGGGCCAACGTCCTGACTTTC.

This clonotype was observed a handful of times. The rearrangement links TRBV7-2 to TRBJ2-2; tentatively, D is TRBD1 (6 bases). With 4 bases removed from V and 4 bases from J, the gap between germline ends came to 19 bases. Germline loops: CDR1 SGHTA, CDR2 FQGNSA. This CDR3 has 17 residues. CDR3 in DNA: TGTGCCAGCAGCTCCCGTCCCACAGGGACCGGCACCGGGGAGCTGTTTTTT. It encodes CASSSRPTGTGTGELFF.

This clonotype was seen ten or more times. The chain joins TRBV3-1 to TRBJ2-1; D call uncertain. Per the germline V gene, CDR1 is LGHDT and CDR2 is YNNKEL (reference sequence). The CDR3 is 15 residues long. Deletions cut 0 bases from V and 2 bases from J, with 8 bases between. CDR3 sequence reads: CASSQDGQAYNEQFF. DNA of the CDR3: TGTGCCAGCAGCCAAGATGGCCAGGCCTACAATGAGCAGTTCTTC.

This rearrangement joins TRBV5-1 to TRBJ2-3; the match to TRBD1 covers 7 bases. Germline CDR1 is SGHRS and CDR2 is YFSETQ. V shed 3 bases and J 2 bases; nucleotides not matched to a gene: 6. This CDR3 region has 15 residues. The CDR3 DNA sequence: TGCGCCAGCAGCTACTGGGACAGCACCACAGATACGCAGTATTTT. It specifies CASSYWDSTTDTQYF.

V is TRBV18 and J is TRBJ2-7; the D is unclear. The CDR3 loop spans 15 amino acids. Germline lookup yields CDR1 KGHSH and CDR2 LQKENI. The V gene lost 3 bases and the J gene lost 2 bases, with 14 bases spanning the gap. CDR3 sequence: CASSPYGRTTYEQYF. The CDR3 DNA is TGTGCCAGCTCACCCTACGGACGGACGACCTACGAGCAGTACTTC.

This clonotype was recorded many times. The CDR3 region has the DNA TGCGCCAGCAGCTTGGGTCCCGGGGCGCGTCAGCCCCAGCATTTT. Translating gives CASSLGPGARQPQHF. The V gene is TRBV5-1, the J gene TRBJ1-5; D may be TRBD1 (5 bases). The CDR3 covers 15 residues. V was cut by 0 bases and J by 6 bases, with 13 bases left in between. Germline loops: CDR1 SGHRS, CDR2 YFSETQ.

This clonotype appeared a few times. V is TRBV5-1 and J is TRBJ2-6; D gene uncertain. CDR3 size: 16 residues. V was clipped by 1 base and J by 0 bases, with 8 bases between them. The germline gives CDR1 SGHRS, CDR2 YFSETQ. CDR3 nucleotide sequence: TGCGCCAGCAGCTTGACATTCATCTCTGGGGCCAACGTCCTGACTTTC. It encodes CASSLTFISGANVLTF.

This clonotype was seen many times. The J gene is TRBJ2-7, the V gene TRBV27; 8 positions match TRBD1. CDR1 and CDR2 (germline): MNHEY, SMNVEV (reference sequence). V lost 3 bases and J lost 6; bases outside the gene matches: 1. The CDR3 extends over 12 amino acids. CDR3 sequence: CASSLTGVEQYF. The CDR3 DNA is TGTGCCAGCAGTTTGACAGGGGTCGAGCAGTACTTC.